Listed below are T cell receptor beta chains from one sample, sequenced in a study of CXCR3-negative and CXCR3-positive naive CD8 T cells. From the 5' RACE reads, TCRdb lists one entry per CDR3 protein and no DNA. In total, the table holds 75,000 to 100,000 distinct CDR3 sequences. What was sequenced was naive CXCR3- CD8+ T cells from blood. The receptors were sampled from a human donor in good health. Some clones in this sample may be carry-over from other donors' samples. Both conserved end residues are part of each CDR3.

V gene	J gene	CDR3 protein
TRBV28	TRBJ2-2	CASSLYTTTGELFF
TRBV9	TRBJ1-1	CASSVAPGGNTEAFF
TRBV10-1	TRBJ2-5	CASSDDRDWETQYF
TRBV27	TRBJ2-1	CASRGQTSVSYISSYNEQFF
TRBV5-1	TRBJ2-7	CASSLTADYEQYF
TRBV4-3	TRBJ2-7	CASSFDRGQSEQYF
TRBV11-1	TRBJ2-7	CASSLTGLTYEQYF
TRBV12-3/TRBV12-4	TRBJ2-5	CASSFDLAGLETQYF
TRBV6-5	TRBJ2-1	CASTPGAGPPFF
TRBV7-9	TRBJ2-2	CASSRRQGVTGELFF
TRBV27	TRBJ2-3	CASSVSRDRVPLDKSDTQYF
TRBV28	TRBJ2-7	CASSHRGLREHEQYF
TRBV7-9	TRBJ2-7	CASSLRNRFQYEQYF
TRBV7-9	TRBJ2-7	CASSLGHSEHVDEQYF
TRBV9	TRBJ2-5	CASSDRDSQETKYF
TRBV29-1	TRBJ1-2	CSVLGQNYGYTF
TRBV12-3/TRBV12-4	TRBJ1-2	CASSGWDSHSLANYGYTF
TRBV5-5	TRBJ2-4	CASSFLQGKNIQYF
TRBV5-5	TRBJ1-2	CASSRTGNGYTF
TRBV7-3	TRBJ2-3	CASSLGLAGVNTQYF
TRBV9	TRBJ2-3	CASSAERGGPTDTQYF
TRBV5-6	TRBJ2-3	CASSPSEPGQVADTQYF
TRBV7-9	TRBJ1-2	CASSHRTELVLPF
TRBV12-3/TRBV12-4	TRBJ2-7	CASSLNLADYEQYF
TRBV5-5	TRBJ2-3	CASSNRDRGRGSIADTQYF
TRBV28	TRBJ1-4	CASRPGTGVNEKLFF
TRBV4-3	TRBJ1-5	CASSQDRQVGNQPQHF
TRBV6-2/TRBV6-3	TRBJ2-2	CASSYSIAGAAVRELFF
TRBV7-6	TRBJ2-1	CASSLAVGNEQFF
TRBV7-6	TRBJ2-3	CASSQESGGAGSQYF
TRBV19	TRBJ2-1	CASSEREETYNEQFF
TRBV2	TRBJ1-1	CASSEAGVIGEAFF
TRBV28	TRBJ2-1	CASSSLAGGSYNEQFF
TRBV4-3	TRBJ1-1	CASSQGQNTEAFF
TRBV5-1	TRBJ2-2	CASSLVGRGELFF
TRBV29-1	TRBJ2-7	CSVSEGSPYEQYF
TRBV7-8	TRBJ2-3	CASSSYSGGGDTQYF
TRBV29-1	TRBJ1-2	CSVAAWTDYGYTF
TRBV12-3/TRBV12-4	TRBJ2-1	CASSQGLAEQFF
TRBV9	TRBJ2-1	CASSVVAGSEQFF
TRBV5-4	TRBJ2-7	CASSLGTGQLLYEQYF
TRBV5-5	TRBJ2-3	CASSWELADTQYF
TRBV6-4	TRBJ1-1	CASSSTGQPNTEAFF
TRBV27	TRBJ2-7	CATQNPGREQYF
TRBV7-2	TRBJ2-2	CASSLVAGGELFF
TRBV14	TRBJ2-1	CASSQDLAGGPYNEQFF
TRBV29-1	TRBJ2-3	CSVPGGLGTDTQYF
TRBV9	TRBJ2-7	CASSVEGPGLKTYEQYF
TRBV6-2/TRBV6-3	TRBJ2-3	CASVGADSTDTQYF
TRBV19	TRBJ2-7	CASSIGTSSHEQYF
TRBV7-6	TRBJ2-1	CASSLWGNEQFF
TRBV29-1	TRBJ2-2	CSVRTLLGSPDTGELFF
TRBV4-3	TRBJ2-3	CASSQPKGYDTDTQYF
TRBV29-1	TRBJ2-1	CSVGGQGRFNEQFF
TRBV18	TRBJ2-2	CASSPPWDRDSGELFF
TRBV15	TRBJ2-1	CATSSPTGLQYNEQFF
TRBV29-1	TRBJ2-3	CSVSSGTTDTQYF